This T cell receptor (beta chain) was sequenced during a study of OX40 agonist ivuxolimab in advanced cancers. Study-level information: Patients were treated with ivuxolimab, an agonistic anti-OX40 (CD134) antibody. Study results and caveats: CD8+ T cells were the subset that, on average, had more expanded clones than CD4+.

The protocol was immunoSEQ multiplex PCR, while the TCRdb copy is restricted to in-frame clones and leaves out a portion. Here the sample spans some 150,000 clones, just over 90% being singletons. Regarding this clone: Its antigen is not known.

Between the trimmed V and J ends, which lost 1 base and 4 bases, there was a span of 14 bases. The CDR3 is 16 residues long. Looked up from germline, CDR1 is SGHTA and CDR2 is FQGNSA. The TCR was taken from an adult with an advanced solid tumor such as melanoma, head and neck, liver or kidney cancer. The sample consisted of CD4+ or CD8+ T cells sorted from blood, taken in a trial of the OX40 agonist ivuxolimab. This chain uses TRBV7-2 with TRBJ1-3; no clear D gene. The CDR3 DNA sequence: TGTGCCAGCAGCTTAGGGGCCCGAACGGTCGGAAACACCATATATTTT. Its protein is CASSLGARTVGNTIYF. The full variable domain, completed using reference TRBV7-2 and TRBJ1-3, is GAGVSQSPSNKVTEKGKDVELRCDPISGHTALYWYRQSLGQGLEFLIYFQGNSAPDKSGLPSDRFSAERTGGSVSTLTIQRTQQEDSAVYLCASSLGARTVGNTIYFGEGSWLTVV.